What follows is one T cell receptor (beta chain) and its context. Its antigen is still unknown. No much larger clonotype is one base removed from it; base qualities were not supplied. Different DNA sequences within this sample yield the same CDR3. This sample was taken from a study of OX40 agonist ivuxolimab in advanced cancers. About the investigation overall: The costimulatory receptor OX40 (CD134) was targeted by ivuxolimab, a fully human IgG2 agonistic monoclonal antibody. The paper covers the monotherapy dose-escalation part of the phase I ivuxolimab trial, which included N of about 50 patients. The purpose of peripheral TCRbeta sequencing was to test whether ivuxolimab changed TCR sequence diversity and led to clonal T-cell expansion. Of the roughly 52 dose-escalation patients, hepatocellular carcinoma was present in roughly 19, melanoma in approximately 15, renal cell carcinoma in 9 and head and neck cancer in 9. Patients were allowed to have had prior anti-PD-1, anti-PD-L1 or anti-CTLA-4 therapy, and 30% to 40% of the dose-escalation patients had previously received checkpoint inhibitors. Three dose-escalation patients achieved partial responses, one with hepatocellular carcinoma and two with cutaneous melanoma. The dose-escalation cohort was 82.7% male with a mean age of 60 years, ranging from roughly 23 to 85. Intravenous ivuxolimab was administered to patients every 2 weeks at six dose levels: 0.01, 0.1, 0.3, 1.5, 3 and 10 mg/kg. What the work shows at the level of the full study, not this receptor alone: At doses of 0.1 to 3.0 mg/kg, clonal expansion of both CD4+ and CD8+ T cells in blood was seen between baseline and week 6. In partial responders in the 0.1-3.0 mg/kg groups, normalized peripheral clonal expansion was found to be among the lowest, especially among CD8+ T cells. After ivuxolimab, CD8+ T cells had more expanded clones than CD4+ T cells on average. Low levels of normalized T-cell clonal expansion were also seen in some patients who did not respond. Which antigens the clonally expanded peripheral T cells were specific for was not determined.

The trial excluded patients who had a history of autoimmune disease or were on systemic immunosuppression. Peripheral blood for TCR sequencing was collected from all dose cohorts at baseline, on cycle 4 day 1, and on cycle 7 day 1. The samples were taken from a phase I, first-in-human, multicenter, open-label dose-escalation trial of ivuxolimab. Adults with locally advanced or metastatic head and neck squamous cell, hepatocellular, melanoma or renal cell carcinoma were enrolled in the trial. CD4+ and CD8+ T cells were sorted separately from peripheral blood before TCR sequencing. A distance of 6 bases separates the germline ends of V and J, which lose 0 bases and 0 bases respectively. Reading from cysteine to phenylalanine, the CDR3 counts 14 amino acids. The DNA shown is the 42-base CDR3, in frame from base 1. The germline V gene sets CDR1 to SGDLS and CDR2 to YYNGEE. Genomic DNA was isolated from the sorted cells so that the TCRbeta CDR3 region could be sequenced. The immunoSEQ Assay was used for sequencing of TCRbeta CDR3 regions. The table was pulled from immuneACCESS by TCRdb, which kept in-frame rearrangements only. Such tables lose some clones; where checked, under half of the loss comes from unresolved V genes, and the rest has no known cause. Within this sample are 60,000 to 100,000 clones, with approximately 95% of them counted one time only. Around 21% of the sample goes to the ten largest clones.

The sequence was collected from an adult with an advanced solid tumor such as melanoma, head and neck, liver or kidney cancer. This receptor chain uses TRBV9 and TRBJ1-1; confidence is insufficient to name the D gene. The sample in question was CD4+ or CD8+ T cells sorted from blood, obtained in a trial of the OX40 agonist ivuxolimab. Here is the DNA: TGTGCCAGCAGCGTAGGTGGGGTGAACACTGAAGCTTTCTTT. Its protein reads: CASSVGGVNTEAFF.